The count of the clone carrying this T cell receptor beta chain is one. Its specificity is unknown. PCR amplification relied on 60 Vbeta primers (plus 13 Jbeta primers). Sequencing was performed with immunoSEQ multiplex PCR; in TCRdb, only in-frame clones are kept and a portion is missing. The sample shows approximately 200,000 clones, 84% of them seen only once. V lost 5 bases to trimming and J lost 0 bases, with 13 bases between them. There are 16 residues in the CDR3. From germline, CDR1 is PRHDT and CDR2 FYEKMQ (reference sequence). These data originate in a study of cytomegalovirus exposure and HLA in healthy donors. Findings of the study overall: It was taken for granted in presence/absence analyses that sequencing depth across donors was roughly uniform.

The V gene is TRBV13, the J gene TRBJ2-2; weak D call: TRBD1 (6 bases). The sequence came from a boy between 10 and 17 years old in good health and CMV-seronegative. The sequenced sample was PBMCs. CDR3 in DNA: TGTGCCAGCAGCCTACGACAGGTCGCGAACACCGGGGAGCTGTTTTTT. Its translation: CASSLRQVANTGELFF.